The 31 T cell receptor beta chains given below trace back to one sample, sequenced in a study of identical twins. Via MiXCR, TCRdb re-called the 5' RACE reads, giving one row per CDR3 protein. The data contain under 800,000 distinct CDR3 sequences, over 20% of them singletons. These same records also appear under a second study, on T cells expressing NK-cell markers.

Sequenced: PBMCs. The origin of the receptors is a young woman in good health.

CDR3 residues: CASSWGRSGANVLTF. DNA for the CDR3: TGTGCCAGCAGCTGGGGAAGGTCTGGGGCCAACGTCCTGACTTTC. V and J are TRBV5-6 and TRBJ2-6; D is unresolved. From germline, CDR1 is SGHDT and CDR2 YYEEEE. This CDR3 region has 15 residues. The V and J ends lost 3 bases and 1 base respectively, with 8 bases between them.

There are a few counts of this clonotype. The chain employs TRBV10-3 and TRBJ2-7; 7 bases match TRBD1. V shed 5 bases, J shed 9 bases, and the junction held 7 bases outside the gene matches. CDR3 length: 12 residues. Germline CDR1 ENHRY, CDR2 SYGVKD. CDR3 coding DNA: TGTGCCATCAGTCAAGACAGGGAATGGCAGTACTTC. Residues: CAISQDREWQYF.

V and J are TRBV10-3 and TRBJ2-7; D is uncertain. Germline V gene data show CDR1 as ENHRY and CDR2 as SYGVKD. V lost 3 bases and J lost 4, with 7 bases in between. The CDR3 consists of 12 residues. CDR3 coding DNA: TGTGCCATCAGTGAAACCGTTTACGAGCAGTACTTC. Translated: CAISETVYEQYF.

This clonotype has just a few counts. The chain joins TRBV7-9 to TRBJ1-1; no firm D call. CDR1 SEHNR and CDR2 FQNEAQ come from the germline V gene (reference sequence). The CDR3 contains 15 residues. The V end was cut by 5 bases, the J end by 1 base, with 14 bases between. The chain's CDR3 is CASSGPNTENTEAFF. CDR3 bases: TGTGCCAGCAGCGGACCCAACACCGAGAACACTGAAGCTTTCTTT.

This clonotype has at least ten counts. This CDR3 reads CASSLSGEQYF. Here the CDR3 DNA reads TGTGCCAGCAGTTTGTCGGGGGAGCAGTACTTC. The chain links TRBV12-3 or TRBV12-4 to TRBJ2-7; D is possibly TRBD2 (5 bases). There are 11 residues in the CDR3. Trimming shortened V by 3 bases and J by 7 bases, and 7 bases separated the two germline ends.

The sample holds a few counts of this clonotype. The chain combines TRBV20-1 with TRBJ2-3, with 13 positions matching TRBD2. Losses at the gene ends were 5 bases for V and 5 bases for J; bases not matched to a gene: 4. Germline CDR1 reads DFQATT; CDR2 reads SNEGSKA (reference sequence). The length of the CDR3 is 14 residues. This CDR3 is CSAETSGGGDTQYF. CDR3 sequence (DNA): TGCAGTGCTGAAACTAGCGGGGGGGGAGATACGCAGTATTTT.

This clonotype occurred a few times. The chain employs TRBV25-1 and TRBJ2-7; D call uncertain. CDR3 length equals 12 residues. Germline V CDR1 and CDR2: MGHDK, SYGVNS. V was cut by 3 bases and J by 5 bases, with 8 bases left in between. CDR3 residues: CASSDRWNEQYF. The CDR3 DNA sequence: TGTGCCAGCAGTGATCGTTGGAACGAGCAGTACTTC.

J is TRBJ2-5 and V is TRBV15, with TRBD2 matching over 9 bases. The CDR3 runs 17 residues. V trimming: 4 bases; J trimming: 2 bases; junction bases outside the gene matches: 11. Per germline, CDR1 LNHNV and CDR2 YYDKDF (reference sequence). The CDR3 DNA follows: TGTGCCACCAGCAAAAGCGGGGGGCGTGGTACTCAAGAGACCCAGTACTTC. Residues: CATSKSGGRGTQETQYF.

The rearrangement links TRBV7-3 to TRBJ2-7, with no clear D. CDR3 length: 13 residues. V was clipped by 4 bases and J by 3 bases, with 10 bases between them. CDR1 and CDR2 (germline): SGHTA, FQGTGA. CDR3 loop: CASSSLPGYEQYF. CDR3 bases: TGTGCCAGCAGCTCGCTTCCTGGCTACGAGCAGTACTTC.

V usage is TRBV11-2 and J usage is TRBJ2-5, with D hard to call. From germline, CDR1 is SGHAT and CDR2 FQNNGV. Trimming removed 5 bases at V and 0 bases at J, with 7 bases between. The CDR3 contains 13 residues. CDR3 amino acids: CASSQAYQETQYF. The CDR3 DNA follows: TGTGCCAGCAGCCAAGCGTACCAAGAGACCCAGTACTTC.

This chain connects TRBV7-2 to TRBJ2-7; D is uncertain. CDR3 size: 14 residues. V was clipped by 5 bases and J by 1 base, with 12 bases between them. Germline V gene sequence: CDR1 SGHTA, CDR2 FQGNSA. CDR3 DNA sequence: TGTGCCAGCAGCGAGGTAGACTTTTCCTACGAGCAGTACTTC. Translating it yields CASSEVDFSYEQYF.

The table lists this clonotype with a few counts. The genes are TRBV10-3 and TRBJ1-1; D remains unclear. Trimming took off 3 bases at V and 1 base at J, with 9 bases between the two ends. Looked up from germline, CDR1 is ENHRY and CDR2 is SYGVKD. The CDR3 has 14 amino acids. CDR3 sequence (DNA): TGTGCCATCAGTGACACGACGGCGAACACTGAAGCTTTCTTT. Amino acid sequence: CAISDTTANTEAFF.

V gene TRBV6-2 or TRBV6-3 combines with J gene TRBJ2-7, with D unclear. Germline V gene sequence: CDR1 MNHEY, CDR2 SVGEGT. CDR3 length: 13 amino acids. The V end lost 7 bases, the J end lost 0 bases, and 10 bases lay between the germline ends. In DNA, the CDR3 is TGTGCCAGCACCCCAGAACTCTCCTACGAGCAGTACTTC. Translated, it gives CASTPELSYEQYF.

In nucleotides, the CDR3 is TGCAGTGCCCAGGGGGACACCGGCCTCGGAGCCCAGTACTTC. Encoded protein: CSAQGDTGLGAQYF. The chain is built from TRBV20-1 and TRBJ2-5, with TRBD1 matching 7 bases. From germline, CDR1 is DFQATT and CDR2 SNEGSKA (reference sequence). The J segment lost 9 bases and the V segment lost 6 bases, leaving 16 bases of the junction unmatched. The CDR3 runs to 14 residues.

This clonotype was seen a handful of times. The rearrangement joins TRBV5-1 to TRBJ1-1; no clear D gene. The CDR3 sequence is 13 residues long. Trimming pared 0 bases from V and 4 bases from J, leaving 7 bases between. From germline, CDR1 is SGHRS and CDR2 YFSETQ. The CDR3 sequence: CASSLDYGTEAFF. The CDR3 nucleotides read TGCGCCAGCAGCTTGGACTATGGCACTGAAGCTTTCTTT.

This clonotype has ten or more counts. The rearrangement joins TRBV20-1 to TRBJ2-1; 13 bases are a match to TRBD2. The germline V gene has CDR1 DFQATT and CDR2 SNEGSKA (reference sequence). V dropped 3 bases and J dropped 9; count of bases not matched to a gene: 5. The CDR3 is 14 residues long. CDR3 region: CSARSGLAGVEQFF. The CDR3 nucleotides are TGCAGTGCTAGGTCCGGACTAGCGGGAGTTGAGCAGTTCTTC.

The rearrangement uses TRBV6-6 and TRBJ2-1; TRBD1 might be the D (6 bases). This CDR3 has 13 amino acids. Trimming stripped 3 bases from V and 6 bases from J, with 9 bases between. The germline V gene has CDR1 MNHNY and CDR2 SVGAGI (reference sequence). In nucleotides, the CDR3 is TGTGCCAGCAGTTATGGGACAATCAATGAGCAGTTCTTC. This encodes CASSYGTINEQFF.

The gene calls are TRBV24-1 and TRBJ2-5; D uncertain. Germline CDR1 KGHDR, CDR2 SFDVKD. Trimming took 2 bases from V and 5 from J, leaving 2 bases between them. This CDR3 comprises 11 residues. CDR3 amino acids: CATSDYETQYF. The CDR3 nucleotides read TGTGCCACCAGTGATTATGAGACCCAGTACTTC.

The genes are TRBV11-3 and TRBJ2-1; D unclear. Germline V gives CDR1 SGHNT, CDR2 YENEEA. Trimming removed 11 bases from V and 9 bases from J, with 11 bases in between. The length of the CDR3 is 10 residues. This chain's CDR3 is CAEQPSEQFF. The DNA for the CDR3 is TGTGCCGAGCAGCCCAGTGAGCAGTTCTTC. The whole variable domain, filled in from reference TRBV11-3 and TRBJ2-1, reads EAGVVQSPRYKIIEKKQPVAFWCNPISGHNTLYWYLQNLGQGPELLIRYENEEAVDDSQLPKDRFSAERLKGVDSTLKIQPAELGDSAVYLCAEQPSEQFFGPGTRLTVL.

The chain uses TRBV6-1 and TRBJ1-4, with 12 nucleotides matching TRBD1. The CDR3 contains 15 residues. CDR1 and CDR2 from the germline V gene are MNHNS and SASEGT. V lost 5 bases and J lost 6; bases outside the gene matches: 4. For the CDR3, the DNA is TGTGCCAGCAGTAGGGACAGGGGGCAGGATGAAAAACTGTTTTTT. As protein: CASSRDRGQDEKLFF.

To note about this clonotype: Its ends do not fully match the called genes, so a read error is possible. This chain connects TRBV20-1 to TRBJ2-3; TRBD2 agrees at 11 bases. This CDR3 contains 17 residues. Germline V lookup: CDR1 DFQATT, CDR2 SNEGSKA (reference sequence). The CDR3 DNA reads TGCAGCGCTAGAGCCAACCTAGCGGGGGGACCCACAGATACGCAGTATTTT. This codes for CSARANLAGGPTDTQYF.

The chain combines TRBV20-1 with TRBJ2-4; 9 bases line up with TRBD2. The CDR3 sequence is 15 residues long. The germline CDR1 and CDR2 sequences are DFQATT and SNEGSKA (reference sequence). The V and J ends lost 6 bases and 9 bases, in that order; junction bases with no gene match: 15. CDR3 bases: TGCAGTGCATCCCTAGCGGGGCCCTCGGTCGGCATTCAGTACTTC. Amino acids: CSASLAGPSVGIQYF.

This clonotype was recorded many times. This chain connects TRBV15 to TRBJ1-5; a weak D match, TRBD1 (6 bases). This CDR3 has 16 residues. With 0 bases removed from V and 7 bases from J, the gap between germline ends came to 16 bases. From germline, CDR1 is LNHNV and CDR2 YYDKDF (reference sequence). The CDR3 DNA reads TGTGCCACCAGCAGAGACGAAACACGTAGGGGGCAGCCCCAGCATTTT. Its translation is CATSRDETRRGQPQHF. Looking up the rest from reference TRBV15 and TRBJ1-5 gives the full variable domain: DAMVIQNPRYQVTQFGKPVTLSCSQTLNHNVMYWYQQKSSQAPKLLFHYYDKDFNNEADTPDNFQSRRPNTSFCFLDIRSPGLGDTAMYLCATSRDETRRGQPQHFGDGTRLSIL.

This clonotype was found many times. The chain is built from TRBV20-1 and TRBJ2-7; 7 nucleotides line up with TRBD2. V lost 3 bases, J lost 1 base, and 9 bases stayed unmatched. CDR3 length: 15 residues. CDR1 DFQATT and CDR2 SNEGSKA come from the germline V gene (reference sequence). In DNA, the CDR3 is TGCAGTGCTAGGCGGATACTAGCGCCTTCCTACGAGCAGTACTTC. It specifies CSARRILAPSYEQYF.

The rearrangement uses TRBV7-2 and TRBJ2-7; the D is unclear. Trimming took off 5 bases at V and 3 bases at J, with 17 bases between the two ends. This CDR3 contains 15 residues. CDR1 and CDR2 from the germline V gene are SGHTA and FQGNSA. In DNA, the CDR3 is TGTGCCAGCAGCGTCCGAGTTAGCCAGTTCTACGAGCAGTACTTC. Protein product: CASSVRVSQFYEQYF.

This clonotype was detected ten times or more. The CDR3, as DNA: TGTGCCAGCAGTCCAAATAATTCACCCCTCCACTTT. This sequence encodes CASSPNNSPLHF. This sequence joins TRBV12-3 or TRBV12-4 and TRBJ1-6; D call uncertain. CDR3 length: 12 amino acids. V gave up 5 bases and J gave up 5 bases, with 4 bases separating them.

There are a few counts of this clonotype. This sequence joins TRBV20-1 and TRBJ1-1; D possibly corresponds to TRBD1 (5 bases). The CDR3 is made up of 12 amino acids. CDR1 and CDR2 (germline): DFQATT, SNEGSKA (reference sequence). Trimming cost V 3 bases and J 4 bases, with 9 bases left between them. CDR3 loop: CSASPGLTEAFF. CDR3 coding DNA: TGCAGTGCTAGTCCAGGGCTCACTGAAGCTTTCTTT.

The CDR3 loop reads CASSDHRASTDTQYF. The CDR3 coding sequence is TGTGCCAGCAGTGACCACAGGGCGAGCACAGATACGCAGTATTTT. The rearrangement uses TRBV6-1 and TRBJ2-3; D is perhaps TRBD1 (6 bases). The ends were cut back, 3 bases at V and 0 bases at J, with 10 bases in the middle. The CDR3 loop spans 15 amino acids. Germline values: CDR1 MNHNS, CDR2 SASEGT.

The table lists this clonotype with many counts. The gene calls are TRBV29-1 and TRBJ2-7, with D perhaps matching TRBD1 or TRBD2 (5 bases each). V shed 5 bases and J shed 3 bases, with 11 bases lying between them. The CDR3 length is 12 residues. Germline values: CDR1 SQVTM, CDR2 ANQGSEA. CDR3 nucleotides: TGCAGCGTTCGGGGACCATACTACGAGCAGTACTTC. Residues: CSVRGPYYEQYF.

The chain joins TRBV27 to TRBJ2-5; D is ambiguous. The CDR3 runs 15 residues. V lost 7 bases and J 1 base, leaving 16 bases between the germline ends. Germline CDR1 MNHEY, CDR2 SMNVEV (reference sequence). The DNA of the CDR3 is TGTGCCAGCACCGTGGTTGGAAATTCCCAAGAGACCCAGTACTTC. It yields the protein CASTVVGNSQETQYF.

The chain employs TRBV20-1 and TRBJ2-1; weak D call: TRBD1 (6 bases). This CDR3 is built from 15 residues. Germline V CDR1 and CDR2: DFQATT, SNEGSKA (reference sequence). V was clipped by 0 bases and J by 8 bases, with 17 bases between them. Here the CDR3 DNA reads TGCAGTGCTAGAGAGGGGGCCGCTATATTCGATGAGCAGTTCTTC. It translates to CSAREGAAIFDEQFF.